The entry that follows covers one T cell receptor beta chain sequence. Its specificity is unknown. The data derive from a study of blood T cells in healthy people across ages. V lost 0 bases, J lost 0 bases, and 12 bases lay in between. Germline lookup yields CDR1 DFQATT and CDR2 SNEGSKA (reference sequence). CDR3 length: 16 residues. Study-level results: The recorded TCR beta diversity per million T cells decreased in a roughly linear manner with age.

Then a second PCR, running about 6 to 12 cycles, was carried out with a sample-barcoded 5' primer and a J-beta primer mix. TCRdb re-called the 5' RACE reads with MiXCR, one entry per CDR3 protein. The table has 1,500,000 or so distinct CDR3 sequences, 45% to 70% seen once. The sequence was collected from a man younger than 35 in good health. V and J are TRBV20-1 and TRBJ2-1; D uncertain. The sample comprised blood. CDR3 nucleotide sequence: TGCAGTGCTAGAGATTTACAGCGCTCCTCCTACAATGAGCAGTTCTTC. Encoded protein: CSARDLQRSSYNEQFF.